The clone carrying this T cell receptor beta chain came up once. Its antigen is undetermined. The sample belongs to a study of cytomegalovirus exposure and HLA in healthy donors. Whole-study findings and limits: In vitro testing confirmed a few CMV-associated chains as specific for CMV antigens. By HLA locus, TCR association rates varied in a later analysis, with DRB1 showing the most and HLA-C the fewest.

With 60 Vbeta and 13 Jbeta primers, the PCR was carried out. Using immunoSEQ multiplex PCR, the repertoire was profiled, and TCRdb retains in-frame clones only, with some absent. Of 85,000 to 130,000 clones in the sample, 65% to 85% were seen once. Looked up from germline, CDR1 is MDHEN and CDR2 is SYDVKM. The CDR3 is made up of 15 amino acids. The V gene end was trimmed by 3 bases and the J gene end by 7 bases; junction bases not matched to a gene: 8. The J gene is TRBJ2-7, the V gene TRBV28, with 11 bases fitting TRBD2. The TCR sequence derives from a male donor in good health and CMV-seropositive. The sequencing input was PBMCs. CDR3 region: CASSFSLGTSGEQYF. The CDR3 coding sequence is TGTGCCAGCAGTTTCTCCCTCGGGACTAGCGGAGAGCAGTACTTC. Complete variable domain (other parts from reference TRBV28 and TRBJ2-7): DVKVTQSSRYLVKRTGEKVFLECVQDMDHENMFWYRQDPGLGLRLIYFSYDVKMKEKGDIPEGYSVSREKKERFSLILESASTNQTSMYLCASSFSLGTSGEQYFGPGTRLTVT.